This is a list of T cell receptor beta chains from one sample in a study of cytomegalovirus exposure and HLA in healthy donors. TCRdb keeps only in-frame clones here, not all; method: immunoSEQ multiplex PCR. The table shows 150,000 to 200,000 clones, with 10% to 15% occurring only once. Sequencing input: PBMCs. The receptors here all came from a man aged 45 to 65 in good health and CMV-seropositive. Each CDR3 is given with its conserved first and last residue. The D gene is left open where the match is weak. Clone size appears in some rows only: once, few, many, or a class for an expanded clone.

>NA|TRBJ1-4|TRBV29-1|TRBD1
TGCAGCGTTGCCGGGACAGGGGGACGGACTAATGAAAAACTGTTTTTT
CSVAGTGGRTNEKLFF
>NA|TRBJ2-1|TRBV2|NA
TGTGCCAGCAAAGGGGCGCATGAGCAGTTCTTC
CASKGAHEQFF
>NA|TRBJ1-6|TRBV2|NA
TGTGCCAGCAGTGAAACAGGCCTACCTTATAATTCACCCCTCCACTTT
CASSETGLPYNSPLHF
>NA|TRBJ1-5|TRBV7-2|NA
TGTGCCAGCAGCCCCTCCAGCAATCAGCCCCAGCATTTT
CASSPSSNQPQHF
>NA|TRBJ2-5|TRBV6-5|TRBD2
TGTGCCAGCAGTTACTCCACTAGCGGGGGGTTCGAGACCCAGTACTTC
CASSYSTSGGFETQYF
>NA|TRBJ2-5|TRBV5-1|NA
TGCGCCAGCAGCCTTCAGGAACAAGAGACCCAGTACTTC
CASSLQEQETQYF
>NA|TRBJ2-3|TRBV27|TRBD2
TGTGCCAGCAGTTTATTGGGACTAGCGGGGCACGAAAGCACAGATACGCAGTATTTT
CASSLLGLAGHESTDTQYF
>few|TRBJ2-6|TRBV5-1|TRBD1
TGCGCCAGCAGCCCGGGGGGCGGGACAGGGGGCGAAGGGGCCAACGTCCTGACTTTC
CASSPGGGTGGEGANVLTF
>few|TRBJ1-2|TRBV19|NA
TGTGCCAGTAGTGTGGAGGGGAACTATGGCTACACCTTC
CASSVEGNYGYTF
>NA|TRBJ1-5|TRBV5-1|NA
TGCGCCAGCAGCTTGGACAGCCTTTGGCAGCCCCAGCATTTT
CASSLDSLWQPQHF
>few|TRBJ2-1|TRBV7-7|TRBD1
TGTGCTAGCAGCTCCGGGACAGGCTCCTACAATGAGCAGTTCTTC
CASSSGTGSYNEQFF
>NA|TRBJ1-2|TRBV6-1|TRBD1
TGTGCCAGCAGTGCTCGGACAGGCGCGAACTATGGCTACACCTTC
CASSARTGANYGYTF
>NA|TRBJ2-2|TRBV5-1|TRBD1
TGCGCCAGCAGCTTGGACCCGGGACAGGGTATCACCGGGGAGCTGTTTTTT
CASSLDPGQGITGELFF
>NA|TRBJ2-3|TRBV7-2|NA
TGTGCCAGCAGTCGAGACGGGGGCACAGATACGCAGTATTTT
CASSRDGGTDTQYF
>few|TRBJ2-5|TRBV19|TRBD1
TGTGCCAGTAGTCAGACAGGGGGCGCAAGCCGGGTGGAGACCCAGTACTTC
CASSQTGGASRVETQYF
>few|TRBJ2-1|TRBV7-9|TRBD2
TGTGCCAGCAGCTTTACCGGGACTACAAACAATGAGCAGTTCTTC
CASSFTGTTNNEQFF
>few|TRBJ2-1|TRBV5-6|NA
TGTGCCAGCAGCTTACGTGGCAGGGCGTCGAGAGCTGAGCAGTTCTTC
CASSLRGRASRAEQFF
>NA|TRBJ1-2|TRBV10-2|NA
TGCGCCAGCAGTGACTTAGATGGCTACACCTTC
CASSDLDGYTF
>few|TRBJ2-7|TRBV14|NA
TGTGCCAGCAGCCAAGGACTGCCTCTCGGGGAGCAGTACTTC
CASSQGLPLGEQYF
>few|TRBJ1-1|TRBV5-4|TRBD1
TGTGCCAGCAGCCCCGGGACAGACTACATGAACACTGAAGCTTTCTTT
CASSPGTDYMNTEAFF
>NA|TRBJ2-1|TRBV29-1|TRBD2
TGCAGCGTTCGTAAGGGACTAGCGGGGCCAGGGGATGAGCAGTTCTTC
CSVRKGLAGPGDEQFF
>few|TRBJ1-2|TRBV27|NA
TGTGCCAGCAGTTTAAGGGCGGGCTATGGCTACACCTTC
CASSLRAGYGYTF
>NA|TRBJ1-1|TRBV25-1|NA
TGTGCCAGCAGGAGAGCCGTAGGGGGAGCGAACACTGAAGCTTTCTTT
CASRRAVGGANTEAFF
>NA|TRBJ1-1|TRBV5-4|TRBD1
TGTGCCAGCAGCTTGGCCGGACAGGCAAACACTGAAGCTTTCTTT
CASSLAGQANTEAFF
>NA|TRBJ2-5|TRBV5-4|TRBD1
TGTGCCAGCAGCCCGCCGACAGGGTGGGGCGTGGAGACCCAGTACTTC
CASSPPTGWGVETQYF
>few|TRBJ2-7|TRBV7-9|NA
TGTGCCAGCAGCTTTGCGGGGTTCGAGCAGTACTTC
CASSFAGFEQYF
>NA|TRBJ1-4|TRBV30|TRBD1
TGTGCCTGGACGCGCCCCGGGACAGGGGAAAGACGACTGTTTTTT
CAWTRPGTGERRLFF
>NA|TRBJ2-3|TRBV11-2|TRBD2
TGTGCCAGCAGCTTGGAACTAGCGGGGCGGGGAGATACGCAGTATTTT
CASSLELAGRGDTQYF
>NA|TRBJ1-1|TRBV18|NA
TGTGCCAGCTCACCTCGCGGGGACACTGAAGCTTTCTTT
CASSPRGDTEAFF
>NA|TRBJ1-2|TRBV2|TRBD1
TGTGCCAGCAGCAGGACAGGGGACTATGGCTACACCTTC
CASSRTGDYGYTF
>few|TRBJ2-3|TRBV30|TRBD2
TGTGCCTGGAACTCACCGGGACTAGCGGGGAGCACAGATACGCAGTATTTT
CAWNSPGLAGSTDTQYF
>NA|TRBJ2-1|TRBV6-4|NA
TGTGCCAGCAGTGACTCGGCACTAGCAACGAATGAGCAGTTCTTC
CASSDSALATNEQFF
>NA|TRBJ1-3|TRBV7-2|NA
TGTGCCAGCAGCTTAGGACAGAGAAACACCATATATTTT
CASSLGQRNTIYF
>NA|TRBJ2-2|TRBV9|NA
TGTGCCAGCAGCCCCCGGACTGTTTCGAACACCGGGGAGCTGTTTTTT
CASSPRTVSNTGELFF
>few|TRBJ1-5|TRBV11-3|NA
TGTGCCAGCAGCTTAGATCTCTCTCAGCCCCAGCATTTT
CASSLDLSQPQHF
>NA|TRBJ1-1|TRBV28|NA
TGTGCCAGCAGTTTATCGGGTCTTCCAGGGCGCACTGAAGCTTTCTTT
CASSLSGLPGRTEAFF
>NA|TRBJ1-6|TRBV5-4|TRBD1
TGTGCCAGCAGCGCGGGTGGAGGACAGGGTACCCCACCCCTCCACTTT
CASSAGGGQGTPPLHF
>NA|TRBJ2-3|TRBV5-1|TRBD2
TGCGCCAGCAGCACCGGGACTAGCGGGGCCAACACAGATACGCAGTATTTT
CASSTGTSGANTDTQYF
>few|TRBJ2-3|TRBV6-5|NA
TGTGCCAGCAGTTACTTCTATGCGAGCACAGATACGCAGTATTTT
CASSYFYASTDTQYF
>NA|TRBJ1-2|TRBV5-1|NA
TGCGCCAGCAGCCTGGGACACAGCTATGGCTACACCTTC
CASSLGHSYGYTF
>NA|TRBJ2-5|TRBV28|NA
TGTGCCAGCAGTTCGATCAGGGAACAACGCGCAGAGACCCAGTACTTC
CASSSIREQRAETQYF
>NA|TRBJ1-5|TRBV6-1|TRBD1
TGTGCCAGTGACAGGGGCAATCAGCCCCAGCATTTT
CASDRGNQPQHF
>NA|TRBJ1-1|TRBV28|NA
TGTGCCAGCAGCCCAAATCTCCTCACTTCAGCTTTCTTT
CASSPNLLTSAFF
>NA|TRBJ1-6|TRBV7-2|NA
TGTGCCAGCAGCCAGACTCAGATTTATAATTCACCCCTCCACTTT
CASSQTQIYNSPLHF
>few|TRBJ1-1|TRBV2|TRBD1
TGTGCCAGCAGTGACCCTCACAGGGGGCGCGGTAAAACTTTCTTT
CASSDPHRGRGKTFF
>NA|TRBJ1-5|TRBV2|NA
TGTGCCAGCAGTGGTGGGAGGCTTCCGACCCAGCATTTT
CASSGGRLPTQHF
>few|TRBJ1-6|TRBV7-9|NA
TGTGCCAGCAACCCCTCGGGCACAGGGAGTTCACCCCTCCACTTT
CASNPSGTGSSPLHF
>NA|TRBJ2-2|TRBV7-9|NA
TGTGCCAGCAGCCCCGTTCTAGCGCCGAACACCGGGGAGCTGTTTTTT
CASSPVLAPNTGELFF
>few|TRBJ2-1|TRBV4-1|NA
TGCGCCAGCAGCCGAGGGAATGAGCAGTTCTTC
CASSRGNEQFF
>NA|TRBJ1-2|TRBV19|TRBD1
TGTGCCAGTAGTATATCACAGGGGACCCTCTATGGCTACACCTTC
CASSISQGTLYGYTF
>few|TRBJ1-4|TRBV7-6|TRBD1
TGTGCCAGCAGCCCGAGACAGGGGGCAGCTGAAAAACTGTTTTTT
CASSPRQGAAEKLFF
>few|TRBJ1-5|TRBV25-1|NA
TGTGCCAGCAGTGATTCATTTAGCAATCAGCCCCAGCATTTT
CASSDSFSNQPQHF
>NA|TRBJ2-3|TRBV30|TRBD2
TGTGCCTGGGAGCGGGGGACCACAGATACGCAGTATTTT
CAWERGTTDTQYF